This TCR beta chain was identified during a study of T cell repertoires in cytomegalovirus infection. For the study at large: It can be stated that public TCR beta signatures indicated CMV infection as well as a matching HLA type.

TCRdb reprocessed the reads via MiXCR and lists one record per CDR3 protein. The table has about 320,000 distinct CDR3 sequences, more than 8% seen once. Comments on this clonotype: What it recognizes is unknown.

Regarding the study as a whole: The ex vivo response was dominated by HLA-C-restricted CMV-specific TCR beta clonotypes.

Germline CDR1 MNHEY, CDR2 SMNVEV (reference sequence). This CDR3 is built from 15 residues. V shed 8 bases and J 7 bases; nucleotides not matched to a gene: 13. This chain joins TRBV27 and TRBJ2-2; 7 nucleotides agree with TRBD1. The sequenced sample was PBMCs. The clonotype was recovered from a human donor in good health (CMV status not recorded). Some clones in this sample may be carry-over from other donors' samples. CDR3 protein: CASFDLSQGIGELFF. The CDR3 region has the DNA TGTGCCAGCTTCGACTTATCACAGGGGATCGGGGAGCTGTTTTTT.